This TCR beta chain was retrieved from a study of radiation and T cells in renal cell carcinoma. This clone was seen a few times. Its antigen is unknown. The CDR3 contains 15 residues. Deletions cut 3 bases from V and 8 bases from J, with 14 bases between. Germline CDR1 is SNHLY and CDR2 is FYNNEI. Measured with immunoSEQ multiplex PCR; TCRdb has only the in-frame clones, and not every one. This sample has about 49,000 clones; approximately 83% occur once, and the top ten carry 30% to 35%. Study conclusions and caveats: From baseline, blood top tumor clonotypes peaked at 2 weeks post-radiation.

Time point of the sample: baseline pretreatment blood. Treatment noted: 15 Gy SBRT to primary tumor, nephrectomy 4 weeks later. Serial blood draws occurred at baseline and 2 and 4 weeks post-SBRT. The patient's renal cell carcinoma had clear cell pathology. The gene calls are TRBV2 and TRBJ1-6, with D uncertain. The specimen comprised blood, sampled from a patient whose treatment included radiotherapy and nephrectomy. This TCR derives from a woman aged 70-85 years with renal cell carcinoma. Here the CDR3 reads CASSDGWQEDSPLHF. Written as DNA, the CDR3 is TGTGCCAGCAGTGACGGCTGGCAGGAGGATTCACCCCTCCACTTT.